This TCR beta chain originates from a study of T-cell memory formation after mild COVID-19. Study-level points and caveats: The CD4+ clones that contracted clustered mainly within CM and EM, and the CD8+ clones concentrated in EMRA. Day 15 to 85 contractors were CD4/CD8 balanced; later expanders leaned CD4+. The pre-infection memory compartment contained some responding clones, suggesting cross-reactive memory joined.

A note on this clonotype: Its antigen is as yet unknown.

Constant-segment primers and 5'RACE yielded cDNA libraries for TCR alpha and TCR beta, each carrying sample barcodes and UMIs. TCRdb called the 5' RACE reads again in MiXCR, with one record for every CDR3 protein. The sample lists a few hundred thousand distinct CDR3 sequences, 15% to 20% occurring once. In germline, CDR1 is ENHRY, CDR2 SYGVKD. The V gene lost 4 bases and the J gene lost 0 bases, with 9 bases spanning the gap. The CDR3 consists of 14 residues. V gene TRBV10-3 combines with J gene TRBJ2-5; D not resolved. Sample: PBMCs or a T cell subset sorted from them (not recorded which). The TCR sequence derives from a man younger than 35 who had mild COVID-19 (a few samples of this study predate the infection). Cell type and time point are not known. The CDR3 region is CAISGTANQETQYF. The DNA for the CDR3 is TGTGCCATCAGTGGAACAGCCAACCAAGAGACCCAGTACTTC.